This TCR beta chain was sequenced for a study of T-cell reconstitution after alpha-beta-depleted transplantation in children. On this clonotype: Its antigen remains unknown.

Unique molecular identifiers tagged the TCRbeta library. MiXCR, applied by TCRdb to the PCR reads, yields one record per CDR3 protein. Altogether about 240,000 distinct CDR3 sequences are present, under 30% being singletons, with the ten largest covering 2.6%. Study-level points and caveats: Newly produced T cells mostly provided counts and TCRbeta diversity after one year, as hyperexpanded clones declined. By about two months after transplant, alpha-beta T cells reportedly arose from several hundred graft clones that had expanded. After transplant, high TCRbeta diversity at day 60 in some patients arose from surviving recipient T cells and thymic progenitors.

Germline V gene data show CDR1 as SQVTM and CDR2 as ANQGSEA. V was pared by 6 bases and J by 6 bases, with 7 bases between. This CDR3 region has 10 residues. This chain connects TRBV29-1 to TRBJ2-3; D remains ambiguous. The sequences come from PBMCs, collected before TCRalphabeta/CD19-depleted stem cell transplant. The sequence was collected from a girl aged 2 to 9 with Fanconi anemia, due to receive a stem cell transplant. The CDR3 DNA reads TGCAGCGTCAACGAGGATACGCAGTATTTT. This codes for CSVNEDTQYF.